In this sample, the clone carrying this TCR beta chain turned up many times. Its antigen is not known. The data derive from a study of T cells after yellow fever vaccination. Study overall: Preparation used SMART-Seq v4 Ultra Low Input for the low-cell-number fractions.

Conversion of TCR transcripts into cDNA relied on 5'RACE template switching, which added a universal primer site and UMIs. Each CDR3 protein is one row after TCRdb ran MiXCR on the 5' RACE reads. The data contain some 240,000 distinct CDR3 sequences, approximately 3.6% of them singletons. In germline, CDR1 is SGHDT, CDR2 YYEEEE. Trimming at V came to 4 bases and at J to 3 bases, leaving 9 bases not matched to a gene. This CDR3 has 16 amino acids. Regarding the study as a whole: In FACS-sorted repertoires, abundant clonotypes from the bulk population could appear as contaminants. Weaker overall, the secondary response nonetheless peaked faster (day 5 versus 15).

The sequence was obtained from a man aged 18-30 years who received the YFV17D yellow fever vaccine. The starting material was PBMCs, obtained 15 days after the yellow fever booster vaccination. The chain carries TRBV5-6 and TRBJ2-2, with 7 bases matching TRBD2. The DNA for the CDR3 is TGTGCCAGCAGCGGGAGGCGGGGGAGCCACACCGGGGAGCTGTTTTTT. It is translated as CASSGRRGSHTGELFF.